The 13 T cell receptor beta chains given below trace back to one sample, sequenced in a study of blood T cell repertoires in COVID-19. TCRdb keeps only in-frame clones here, not all; method: immunoSEQ multiplex PCR. The table lists about 150,000 clones, around 87% of them singletons. The sample taken for sequencing was peripheral blood. These receptors all stem from an elderly woman with COVID-19, enrolled during active disease.

The J gene is TRBJ2-1, the V gene TRBV29-1; D is ambiguous. Germline CDR1 reads SQVTM; CDR2 reads ANQGSEA. The V and J ends lost 7 bases and 4 bases respectively, with 8 bases between them. This CDR3 contains 11 residues. The CDR3 bases are TGCAGCGCCTTTCTATACAATGAGCAGTTCTTC. This sequence encodes CSAFLYNEQFF.

This clone was seen a few times. This chain connects TRBV9 to TRBJ1-4; D uncertain. The CDR3 length is 14 residues. Germline V lookup: CDR1 SGDLS, CDR2 YYNGEE. Trimming pared 0 bases from V and 8 bases from J, leaving 11 bases between. In nucleotides, the CDR3 is TGTGCCAGCAGCGTAGGAGCATCGGGGGAAAAACTGTTTTTT. It codes for CASSVGASGEKLFF.

This chain connects TRBV5-4 to TRBJ2-6, with D possibly matching TRBD2 (5 bases). With 4 bases removed from V and 0 bases from J, the gap between germline ends came to 11 bases. Per germline, CDR1 SGHNT and CDR2 YYREEE (reference sequence). This CDR3 spans 16 amino acids. This chain's CDR3 is CASSLLRDSGANVLTF. As DNA, the CDR3 is TGTGCCAGCAGCCTTCTCCGGGACTCTGGGGCCAACGTCCTGACTTTC.

This clone appeared once. This specimen includes other DNA sequences encoding the same CDR3. The V and J genes are TRBV28 and TRBJ1-2, with D perhaps TRBD1 (6 bases). With 1 base removed from V and 8 bases from J, the gap between germline ends came to 11 bases. There are 13 residues in the CDR3. The V gene's germline CDR1 is MDHEN and CDR2 SYDVKM. The CDR3 coding sequence is TGTGCCAGCAGTTTATCAGGGGCGAGGGGCTACACCTTC. Amino acid sequence: CASSLSGARGYTF.

With respect to this clone: Relative to the germline gene, one junction end is altered; a read error may explain this. The rearrangement uses TRBV2 and TRBJ2-3, with a possible D match to TRBD1 (6 bases). Per the germline V gene, CDR1 is SNHLY and CDR2 is FYNNEI. The length of the CDR3 is 14 residues. CDR3 in amino acids: CAIKGGQGPDAQYF. Here the CDR3 DNA reads TGTGCCATCAAGGGTGGGCAGGGGCCAGATGCGCAGTATTTT. Together with reference TRBV2 and TRBJ2-3, the CDR3 gives the full variable domain: EPEVTQTPSHQVTQMGQEVILRCVPISNHLYFYWYRQILGQKVEFLVSFYNNEISEKSEIFDDQFSVERPDGSNFTLKIRSTKLEDSAMYFCAIKGGQGPDAQYFGPGTRLTVL.

This chain joins TRBV19 and TRBJ2-3; 10 bases fit TRBD2. V was clipped by 5 bases and J by 0 bases; unmatched bases: 5. The CDR3 is 16 amino acids. The germline V gene has CDR1 LNHDA and CDR2 SQIVND (reference sequence). The CDR3 protein is CASSLSGRSSTDTQYF. CDR3 in DNA: TGTGCCAGTAGTCTTAGCGGGAGGTCAAGCACAGATACGCAGTATTTT.

The CDR3 DNA reads as TGTGCCAGCAGTCAGACTCCCGGGACTTTTTACCCCAATGAGCAGTTCTTC. Its translation is CASSQTPGTFYPNEQFF. This rearrangement joins TRBV27 to TRBJ2-1; maybe TRBD2 (6 bases). This CDR3 is 17 amino acids long. Trimming took 5 bases from V and 6 from J, leaving 23 bases between them. Germline V gene lookup returns CDR1 MNHEY and CDR2 SMNVEV (reference sequence).

This chain uses TRBV6-1 with TRBJ2-2, with D tentatively TRBD2 (5 bases). The CDR3 is made up of 13 amino acids. The V end was cut by 3 bases, the J end by 9 bases, with 11 bases between. Germline loops: CDR1 MNHNS, CDR2 SASEGT. The CDR3 reads CASSEGVNRELFF. CDR3 coding DNA: TGTGCCAGCAGTGAGGGAGTCAACCGGGAGCTGTTTTTT.

This chain joins TRBV28 and TRBJ1-4; no reliable D call. V was shortened by 3 bases and J by 4 bases, with 9 bases between the two germline ends. The CDR3 spans 14 residues. The germline gives CDR1 MDHEN, CDR2 SYDVKM. CDR3 sequence: CASSLGGINEKLFF. The CDR3 DNA sequence: TGTGCCAGCAGTTTGGGAGGGATTAATGAAAAACTGTTTTTT.

CDR3 protein: CASSVAGKNTEAFF. As DNA, the CDR3 is TGTGCCAGCAGTGTGGCAGGGAAGAACACTGAAGCTTTCTTT. This chain joins TRBV28 and TRBJ1-1, with D perhaps TRBD1 (5 bases). The CDR3 runs to 14 residues. CDR1 is MDHEN and CDR2 is SYDVKM in the germline V gene. Deletions cut 5 bases from V and 1 base from J, with 11 bases between.

The chain uses TRBV28 and TRBJ2-7; no reliable D call. CDR3 size: 13 residues. V was pared by 5 bases and J by 3 bases, with 11 bases between. CDR1 and CDR2 from the germline V gene are MDHEN and SYDVKM. The CDR3 spells CASSPRSNYEQYF. The DNA of the CDR3 is TGTGCCAGCAGTCCCAGGTCAAACTACGAGCAGTACTTC.

A single count supports this clone. The chain links TRBV7-2 to TRBJ2-3, with 8 bases lining up with TRBD2. V lost 3 bases to trimming and J lost 5 bases; unmatched junction nucleotides: 16. Germline loops: CDR1 SGHTA, CDR2 FQGNSA. The CDR3 consists of 18 residues. CDR3 in amino acids: CASSFPAWASGYEDTQYF. In nucleotides, the CDR3 is TGTGCCAGCAGCTTCCCCGCCTGGGCTAGCGGGTACGAAGATACGCAGTATTTT.

The chain has TRBV5-8 and TRBJ2-5; D is perhaps TRBD2 (5 bases). The CDR3 runs to 14 residues. Germline V gene lookup returns CDR1 SGHTS and CDR2 YDEGEE. The germline V and J ends were trimmed by 0 bases and 5 bases, with 11 bases remaining between them. The CDR3 loop is CASSLGSGYETQYF. DNA for the CDR3: TGTGCCAGCAGCTTGGGATCGGGGTATGAGACCCAGTACTTC.